Below are 14 T cell receptor beta chains sequenced from a single sample in a study of T cell responses to AZD1222 COVID-19 vaccine. The repertoire was sequenced with immunoSEQ multiplex PCR; TCRdb's copy has only in-frame clones and lacks some. The table has approximately 190,000 clones, around 90% seen once. The sequences come from peripheral blood, collected on day 0 of AZD1222 vaccination. These receptors all stem from an adult in good health.

There are a few counts of this clone. V is TRBV5-1 and J is TRBJ1-2; no firm D call. This CDR3 contains 13 residues. V was cut by 1 base and J by 5 bases, with 9 bases left in between. Per germline, CDR1 SGHRS and CDR2 YFSETQ. The CDR3 DNA follows: TGCGCCAGCAGCTTGACTGGGGTGTATGGCTACACCTTC. Translation: CASSLTGVYGYTF.

The rearrangement links TRBV5-5 to TRBJ2-5, with TRBD1 matching over 7 bases. Trimming cost V 4 bases and J 5 bases; bases outside gene matches: 14. Germline assignment: CDR1 SGHKS and CDR2 YYEKEE (reference sequence). The CDR3 is made up of 16 amino acids. CDR3 protein: CASSPGGLRGLETQYF. CDR3 coding DNA: TGTGCCAGCAGCCCCGGTGGGTTAAGGGGGCTTGAGACCCAGTACTTC.

The gene calls are TRBV11-2 and TRBJ1-1; a weak D match, TRBD1 (6 bases). The CDR3 loop spans 13 amino acids. With 2 bases removed from V and 11 bases from J, the gap between germline ends came to 15 bases. Germline V gene sequence: CDR1 SGHAT, CDR2 FQNNGV. The CDR3 here is CASSLTDSPPAFF. The CDR3 coding sequence is TGTGCCAGCAGCTTAACGGACAGCCCCCCGGCTTTCTTT.

V is TRBV19 and J is TRBJ2-1; TRBD2 matches at 11 bases. Germline values: CDR1 LNHDA, CDR2 SQIVND (reference sequence). The CDR3 spans 19 residues. V was pared by 7 bases and J by 0 bases, with 14 bases of the junction left unmatched. Written as DNA, the CDR3 is TGTGCCAGTACTCGACGGGGAAGGACTAGCGGGCGCTCCTACAATGAGCAGTTCTTC. It specifies CASTRRGRTSGRSYNEQFF.

V and J are TRBV19 and TRBJ2-7; the D gene could be TRBD1 or TRBD2 (5 bases each). The CDR3 runs 14 residues. The germline CDR1 and CDR2 sequences are LNHDA and SQIVND (reference sequence). V lost 7 bases and J lost 0, with 13 bases in between. The DNA for the CDR3 is TGTGCCAGTACCAGGGACCCGAGCTCCTACGAGCAGTACTTC. Protein product: CASTRDPSSYEQYF.

The chain links TRBV6-6 to TRBJ2-7; D might be TRBD1 (5 bases). CDR1 and CDR2 from the germline V gene are MNHNY and SVGAGI (reference sequence). The CDR3 consists of 16 residues. V lost 0 bases, J lost 2 bases, and 14 bases lay in between. CDR3 DNA sequence: TGTGCCAGCAGTTACTCAGGTAGCCAGGGTCCCTACGAGCAGTACTTC. Translation: CASSYSGSQGPYEQYF.

The chain employs TRBV19 and TRBJ1-2, with unresolved D. The CDR3 contains 14 residues. Trimming pared 6 bases from V and 8 bases from J, leaving 19 bases between. The germline V gene has CDR1 LNHDA and CDR2 SQIVND (reference sequence). The CDR3 protein is CASRAVAPASGYTF. The CDR3 nucleotides read TGTGCCAGTAGGGCGGTTGCCCCGGCCAGCGGCTACACCTTC.

The rearrangement links TRBV5-4 to TRBJ1-1; D is uncertain. The CDR3 spans 15 residues. Germline CDR1 SGHNT, CDR2 YYREEE (reference sequence). Trimming took 4 bases from V and 6 from J, leaving 19 bases between them. The CDR3 region is CASSRSPAGEPEAFF. As DNA, the CDR3 is TGTGCCAGCAGCCGAAGCCCCGCCGGGGAGCCTGAAGCTTTCTTT.

The rearrangement links TRBV19 to TRBJ1-1, with D perhaps matching TRBD1 (5 bases). From germline, CDR1 is LNHDA and CDR2 SQIVND (reference sequence). Trimming cost V 3 bases and J 5 bases, with 16 bases left between them. CDR3 length equals 15 residues. CDR3 sequence (DNA): TGTGCCAGTAGTATTACGAGGGCAGGGAAGACTGAAGCTTTCTTT. This sequence encodes CASSITRAGKTEAFF.

The rearrangement links TRBV5-4 to TRBJ1-1; D is possibly TRBD1 (5 bases). Trimming left V 0 bases short and J 0 bases short, with 9 bases between. This CDR3 region has 15 residues. Germline loops: CDR1 SGHNT, CDR2 YYREEE (reference sequence). The CDR3 protein is CASSLDRPVNTEAFF. In DNA, the CDR3 is TGTGCCAGCAGCTTGGACAGGCCGGTGAACACTGAAGCTTTCTTT.

This clone has a single count. The chain carries TRBV2 and TRBJ2-1; D remains unclear. This CDR3 comprises 16 residues. V was clipped by 7 bases and J by 8 bases, with 24 bases between them. CDR1 is SNHLY, CDR2 FYNNEI, per germline. DNA for the CDR3: TGTGCCAGCACCACAACACCGGGCACAACTCGAGATGAGCAGTTCTTC. It specifies CASTTTPGTTRDEQFF.

In this sample, this clone turned up once. The chain links TRBV15 to TRBJ2-7; possible D gene TRBD2, 5 bases. With 0 bases removed from V and 4 bases from J, the gap between germline ends came to 10 bases. This CDR3 has 14 residues. Germline V gene lookup returns CDR1 LNHNV and CDR2 YYDKDF (reference sequence). CDR3: CATSRDLGRYEQYF. CDR3 bases: TGTGCCACCAGCAGAGATCTGGGGAGATACGAGCAGTACTTC. Variable domain in full (rest from reference TRBV15 and TRBJ2-7): DAMVIQNPRYQVTQFGKPVTLSCSQTLNHNVMYWYQQKSSQAPKLLFHYYDKDFNNEADTPDNFQSRRPNTSFCFLDIRSPGLGDTAMYLCATSRDLGRYEQYFGPGTRLTVT.

This rearrangement joins TRBV5-1 to TRBJ2-2; D is ambiguous. Trimming took 0 bases from V and 4 from J, leaving 4 bases between them. Looked up from germline, CDR1 is SGHRS and CDR2 is YFSETQ. This CDR3 is built from 13 residues. CDR3 bases: TGCGCCAGCAGCTTGGAGTTCACCGGGGAGCTGTTTTTT. The encoded protein is CASSLEFTGELFF. Together with reference TRBV5-1 and TRBJ2-2, the CDR3 gives the full variable domain: KAGVTQTPRYLIKTRGQQVTLSCSPISGHRSVSWYQQTPGQGLQFLFEYFSETQRNKGNFPGRFSGRQFSNSRSEMNVSTLELGDSALYLCASSLEFTGELFFGEGSRLTVL.

The V gene is TRBV18, the J gene TRBJ1-4, with D maybe TRBD1 (5 bases). V was shortened by 1 base and J by 4 bases, with 10 bases between the two germline ends. Germline values: CDR1 KGHSH, CDR2 LQKENI. This CDR3 spans 15 amino acids. DNA for the CDR3: TGTGCCAGCTCACCACGGGTAGGGGATAATGAAAAACTGTTTTTT. It encodes CASSPRVGDNEKLFF.